The rows below give T cell receptor beta chains drawn from one sample of a study of OX40 agonist ivuxolimab in advanced cancers. The method was immunoSEQ multiplex PCR; TCRdb's version includes in-frame clones alone and lacks a portion of them. The data show some 84,000 clones, roughly nine tenths seen once. The sample in question was CD4+ or CD8+ T cells sorted from blood, obtained in a trial of the OX40 agonist ivuxolimab. The receptors here all came from an adult with an advanced solid tumor such as melanoma, head and neck, liver or kidney cancer. Each CDR3 is given with its conserved first and last residue. D genes are given only for firm matches. Expanded clones get a size class; other rows say once, few or many, or leave the size out.

cdr3_length j_call d_call clone_size v_call cdr3_aa cdr3_nt
13 TRBJ1-6 . once TRBV7-6 CASTQAPGPPLHF TGTGCCAGCACCCAAGCCCCGGGACCACCCCTCCACTTT
14 TRBJ2-7 . . TRBV5-1 CASRGGITHYEQYF TGCGCCAGCAGGGGCGGGATCACTCACTACGAGCAGTACTTC
14 TRBJ1-5 . . TRBV10-3 CAISERRFEQPQHF TGTGCCATCAGTGAGCGACGGTTTGAACAGCCCCAGCATTTT
15 TRBJ1-6 . . TRBV7-6 CASSRRQDPNSPLHF TGTGCCAGCAGCCGCAGACAGGACCCAAATTCACCCCTCCACTTT
13 TRBJ2-5 . . TRBV5-8 CASSPDRQETQYF TGTGCCAGCAGCCCAGACAGACAAGAGACCCAGTACTTC
14 TRBJ2-3 . . TRBV9 CASSVGVTTDTQYF TGTGCCAGCAGCGTAGGAGTTACCACAGATACGCAGTATTTT
14 TRBJ2-1 TRBD2 . TRBV30 CAISLAGGGNEQFF TGTGCCATATCTCTAGCGGGAGGTGGCAATGAGCAGTTCTTC
13 TRBJ1-5 . . TRBV4-1 CASSHPSDQPQHF TGCGCCAGCAGCCACCCATCGGATCAGCCCCAGCATTTT
14 TRBJ1-4 . few TRBV7-9 CASSLEGGNEKLFF TGTGCCAGCAGCTTGGAGGGCGGTAATGAAAAACTGTTTTTT
15 TRBJ2-5 . . TRBV6-6 CASRSQGFPQETQYF TGTGCCAGCAGAAGTCAGGGGTTCCCCCAAGAGACCCAGTACTTC
13 TRBJ1-5 . . TRBV6-1 CASIATVEQPQHF TGTGCCAGCATCGCCACAGTAGAACAGCCCCAGCATTTT
13 TRBJ2-1 . . TRBV7-3 CASSLTKVSRQFF TGTGCCAGCAGCTTAACGAAGGTTAGCCGGCAGTTCTTC
15 TRBJ1-5 TRBD1 once TRBV2 CASSDDRGRYQPQHF TGTGCCAGCAGTGACGACAGGGGGCGATATCAGCCCCAGCATTTT
18 TRBJ1-4 TRBD1 . TRBV7-2 CASSLAGGGGQANEKLFF TGTGCCAGCAGCTTAGCTGGAGGAGGGGGCCAGGCTAATGAAAAACTGTTTTTT
12 TRBJ1-2 . . TRBV5-1 CASSLDRNGYTF TGCGCCAGCAGCTTGGACAGGAATGGCTACACCTTC
12 TRBJ2-7 TRBD1 . TRBV2 CASRWDSNEQYF TGTGCCAGCAGATGGGACAGCAACGAGCAGTACTTC
18 TRBJ1-5 TRBD1 . TRBV5-8 CASSPRKQGELSNQPQHF TGTGCCAGCAGCCCTCGAAAACAGGGGGAACTTAGCAATCAGCCCCAGCATTTT
17 TRBJ1-1 TRBD1 . TRBV5-5 CASSLVWTGGAGTEAFF TGTGCCAGCAGCTTGGTGTGGACAGGGGGCGCCGGTACTGAAGCTTTCTTT
16 TRBJ2-4 TRBD1 once TRBV9 CASSVSTGSSKNIQYF TGTGCCAGCAGCGTCTCGACAGGGTCTTCCAAAAACATTCAGTACTTC
14 TRBJ2-4 . . TRBV6-1 CASSERRNPPIQYF TGTGCCAGCAGTGAAAGGAGAAATCCCCCCATTCAGTACTTC
16 TRBJ2-3 TRBD1 . TRBV7-9 CASSLSAGGIRDTQYF TGTGCCAGCAGCTTATCAGCAGGGGGCATTAGGGATACGCAGTATTTT
14 TRBJ1-1 . . TRBV5-4 CASSAGAGGTEAFF TGTGCCAGCAGCGCCGGCGCCGGTGGCACTGAAGCTTTCTTT